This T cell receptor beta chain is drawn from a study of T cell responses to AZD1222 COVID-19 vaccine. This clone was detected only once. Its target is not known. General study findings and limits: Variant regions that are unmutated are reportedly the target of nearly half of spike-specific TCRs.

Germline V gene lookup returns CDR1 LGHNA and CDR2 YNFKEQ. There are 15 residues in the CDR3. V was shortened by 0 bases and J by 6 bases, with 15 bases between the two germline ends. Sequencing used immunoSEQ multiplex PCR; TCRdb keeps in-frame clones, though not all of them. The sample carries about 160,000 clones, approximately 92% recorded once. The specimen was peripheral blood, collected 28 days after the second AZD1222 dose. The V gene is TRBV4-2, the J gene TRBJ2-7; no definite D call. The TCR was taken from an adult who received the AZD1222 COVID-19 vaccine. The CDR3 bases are TGTGCCAGCAGCCAAGAATGGCACGCTTCCGGCGAGCAGTACTTC. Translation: CASSQEWHASGEQYF.